This entry lists 12 T cell receptor beta chains sequenced from one sample in a study of shared clonotypes between healthy human individuals (dated by TCRdb to the early 2020s). CD8 naive samples were CD45RO-negative cells positively selected for CCR7, giving a CD45RA+CCR7+ population that excluded TemRA cells. Libraries were constructed by the immunoSEQ multiplex PCR assay. Drawn from immuneACCESS, this table holds only the in-frame rearrangements with V and J called that TCRdb kept. Clones are partly lost; checked studies trace under half to an unresolved V gene and leave the rest unexplained. The sample profile shows more than 2 million clones; just under 95% of them were found once. Over 1.5% of the sample is held by the ten biggest clonotypes. Sequencing was performed on naive CD8+ T cells from PBMCs. The cell subset or site label on this specimen signifies: CD45RA+CCR7+. Receptors were obtained from a man aged 18 to 29 in good health. Some clones in this sample may be carry-over from other donors' samples.

On this clone itself: Other DNA sequences within the sample encode an identical CDR3. V is TRBV2 and J is TRBJ2-5; D ambiguous. Germline V lookup: CDR1 SNHLY, CDR2 FYNNEI. The CDR3 loop spans 12 amino acids. V lost 4 bases and J 2 bases, leaving 5 bases between the germline ends. The CDR3 region has the DNA TGTGCCAGCAGTGGGCAACAAGAGACCCAGTACTTC. Protein product: CASSGQQETQYF.

V usage is TRBV15 and J usage is TRBJ2-7, with TRBD1 as a possible D gene (6 bases). V lost 3 bases, J lost 5 bases, and 14 bases lay in between. Germline V gene data show CDR1 as LNHNV and CDR2 as YYDKDF (reference sequence). CDR3 length: 14 residues. The CDR3 DNA follows: TGTGCCACCAGCAGTAACAGGGTAGTAAACGAGCAGTACTTC. Translating it yields CATSSNRVVNEQYF.

This clone came up once. The gene calls are TRBV19 and TRBJ1-1; D gene unclear. Per germline, CDR1 LNHDA and CDR2 SQIVND (reference sequence). The CDR3 totals 14 residues. V gave up 3 bases and J gave up 4 bases, with 12 bases separating them. The CDR3: CASSIEGGSTEAFF. CDR3 nucleotide sequence: TGTGCCAGTAGTATCGAGGGTGGTAGCACTGAAGCTTTCTTT.

The V call is TRBV5-6, the J call TRBJ1-5, with D perhaps matching TRBD1 (5 bases). Trimming stripped 6 bases from V and 6 bases from J, with 19 bases between. CDR1 and CDR2 (germline): SGHDT, YYEEEE. This CDR3 has 15 amino acids. CDR3 DNA: TGTGCCAGCAACCCGGGGCCATTTCGAAGTCAGCCCCAGCATTTT. Protein sequence: CASNPGPFRSQPQHF. The full variable domain, in which reference TRBV5-6 and TRBJ1-5 provide the parts outside the CDR3, is DAGVTQSPTHLIKTRGQQVTLRCSPKSGHDTVSWYQQALGQGPQFIFQYYEEEERQRGNFPDRFSGHQFPNYSSELNVNALLLGDSALYLCASNPGPFRSQPQHFGDGTRLSIL.

The chain employs TRBV19 and TRBJ2-5, with TRBD2 identical over 16 bases. The tail of the sequence fits TRBJ2-7 better, so the J call may be wrong. CDR1 and CDR2 from the germline V gene are LNHDA and SQIVND (reference sequence). This CDR3 region has 18 residues. CDR3 sequence reads: CASSSGTSGRARGDEQYF. For the CDR3, the DNA is TGTGCCAGTAGTTCCGGGACTAGCGGGAGGGCAAGGGGCGACGAGCAGTACTTC.

V usage is TRBV27 and J usage is TRBJ2-5, with 8 bases identical to TRBD2. This CDR3 region has 14 residues. The junction had 3 bases not matched to a gene; V was cut back by 2 bases and J by 4 bases. The germline gives CDR1 MNHEY, CDR2 SMNVEV (reference sequence). The DNA of the CDR3 is TGTGCCAGCAGTTTACTTAGCGGGACAGAGACCCAGTACTTC. As protein: CASSLLSGTETQYF.

The gene calls are TRBV7-9 and TRBJ1-2; a weak D match, TRBD1 (5 bases). Germline loops: CDR1 SEHNR, CDR2 FQNEAQ (reference sequence). There are 16 residues in the CDR3. V lost 1 base to trimming and J lost 1 base, with 13 bases between them. The CDR3 region has the DNA TGTGCCAGCAGCTTAGTTGGAAAGGACATTAACTATGGCTACACCTTC. Its protein product is CASSLVGKDINYGYTF.

This clone is a singleton in its sample. Other DNA sequences in the same sample also yield this CDR3. V is TRBV4-3 and J is TRBJ2-7; D unresolved. CDR3 size: 14 residues. V gave up 0 bases and J gave up 3 bases, with 9 bases separating them. Germline CDR1 LGHNA, CDR2 YSLEER. Here the CDR3 reads CASSQEVRGYEQYF. As DNA, the CDR3 is TGCGCCAGCAGCCAAGAGGTTCGTGGCTACGAGCAGTACTTC.

This clone has a handful of counts. The chain recombines TRBV18 with TRBJ1-1; D not certain. Germline V gene data show CDR1 as KGHSH and CDR2 as LQKENI. The ends were cut back, 1 base at V and 7 bases at J, with 7 bases in the middle. The CDR3 contains 12 residues. CDR3 DNA sequence: TGTGCCAGCTCACCACAGGGTGGTGAAGCTTTCTTT. This gives the protein CASSPQGGEAFF.

This rearrangement joins TRBV7-9 to TRBJ1-1; D is ambiguous. Germline V gene sequence: CDR1 SEHNR, CDR2 FQNEAQ (reference sequence). The CDR3 has 15 residues. Trimming removed 1 base at V and 4 bases at J, with 13 bases between. This chain's CDR3 is CASSLGVTSFTEAFF. As DNA, the CDR3 is TGTGCCAGCAGCTTAGGGGTCACCTCGTTCACTGAAGCTTTCTTT.

The CDR3 reads CASSMSTHNEQFF. DNA for the CDR3: TGTGCCAGTAGTATGAGTACTCACAATGAGCAGTTCTTC. The chain joins TRBV19 to TRBJ2-1; D uncertain. Between the trimmed V and J ends, which lost 3 bases and 5 bases, there was a span of 8 bases. Germline CDR1 LNHDA, CDR2 SQIVND (reference sequence). CDR3 length equals 13 residues.

The genes are TRBV7-3 and TRBJ2-2; D is ambiguous. The CDR3 has 13 residues. Germline-derived CDR1 and CDR2 are SGHTA and FQGTGA. The ends were cut back, 1 base at V and 8 bases at J, with 8 bases in the middle. CDR3 DNA: TGTGCCAGCAGCTTAAATATCTGGGGGGAGCTGTTTTTT. Residues: CASSLNIWGELFF.